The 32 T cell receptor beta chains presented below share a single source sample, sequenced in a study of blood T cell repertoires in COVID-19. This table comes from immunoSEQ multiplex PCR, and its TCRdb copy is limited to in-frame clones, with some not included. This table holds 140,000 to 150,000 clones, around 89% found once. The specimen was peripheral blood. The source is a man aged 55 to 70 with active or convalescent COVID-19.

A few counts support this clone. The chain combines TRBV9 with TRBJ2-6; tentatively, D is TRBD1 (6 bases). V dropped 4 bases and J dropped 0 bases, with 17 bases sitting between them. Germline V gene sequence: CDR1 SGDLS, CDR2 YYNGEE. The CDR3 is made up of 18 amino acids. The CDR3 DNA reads TGTGCCAGCAGCCCTCGACAGGACTCCCTCTCTGGGGCCAACGTCCTGACTTTC. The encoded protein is CASSPRQDSLSGANVLTF. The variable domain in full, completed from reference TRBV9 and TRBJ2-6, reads DSGVTQTPKHLITATGQRVTLRCSPRSGDLSVYWYQQSLDQGLQFLIQYYNGEERAKGNILERFSAQQFPDLHSELNLSSLELGDSALYFCASSPRQDSLSGANVLTFGAGSRLTVL.

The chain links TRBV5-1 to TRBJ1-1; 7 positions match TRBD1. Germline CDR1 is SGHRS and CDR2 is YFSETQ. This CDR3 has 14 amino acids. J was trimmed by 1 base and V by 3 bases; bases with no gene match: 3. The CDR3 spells CASSWDSSNTEAFF. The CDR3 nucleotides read TGCGCCAGCAGCTGGGACAGCTCGAACACTGAAGCTTTCTTT.

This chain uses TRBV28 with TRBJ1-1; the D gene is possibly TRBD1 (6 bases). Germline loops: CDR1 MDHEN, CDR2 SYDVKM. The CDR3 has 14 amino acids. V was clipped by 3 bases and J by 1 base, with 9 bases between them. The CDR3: CASSFLGGNTEAFF. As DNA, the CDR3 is TGTGCCAGCAGTTTTCTAGGGGGGAACACTGAAGCTTTCTTT.

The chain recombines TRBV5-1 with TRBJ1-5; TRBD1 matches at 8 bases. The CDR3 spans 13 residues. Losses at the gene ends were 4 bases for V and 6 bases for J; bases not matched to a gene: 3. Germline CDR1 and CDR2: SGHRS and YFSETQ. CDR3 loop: CASSPGGSQPQHF. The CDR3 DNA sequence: TGCGCCAGCAGCCCAGGGGGCAGTCAGCCCCAGCATTTT.

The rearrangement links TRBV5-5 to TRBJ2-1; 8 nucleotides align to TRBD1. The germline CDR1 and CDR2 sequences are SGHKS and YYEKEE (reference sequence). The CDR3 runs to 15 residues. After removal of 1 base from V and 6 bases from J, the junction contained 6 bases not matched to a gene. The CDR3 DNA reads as TGTGCCAGCAGCTTGTTGACAGGGGTGGGCAATGAGCAGTTCTTC. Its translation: CASSLLTGVGNEQFF.

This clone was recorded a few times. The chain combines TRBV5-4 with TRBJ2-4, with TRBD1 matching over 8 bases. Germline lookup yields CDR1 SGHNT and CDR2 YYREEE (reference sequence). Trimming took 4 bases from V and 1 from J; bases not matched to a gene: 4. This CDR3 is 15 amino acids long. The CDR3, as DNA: TGTGCCAGCAGCCTGACAGGGGCTGCCAAAAACATTCAGTACTTC. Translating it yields CASSLTGAAKNIQYF.

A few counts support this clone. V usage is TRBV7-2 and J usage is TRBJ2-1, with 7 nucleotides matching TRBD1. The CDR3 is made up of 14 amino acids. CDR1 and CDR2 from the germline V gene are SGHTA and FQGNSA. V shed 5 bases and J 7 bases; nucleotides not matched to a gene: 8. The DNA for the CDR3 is TGTGCCAGCAGCCGGACAGGTGTGGTTAATGAGCAGTTCTTC. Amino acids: CASSRTGVVNEQFF.

The CDR3 DNA is TGTGCCAGCAGCTCCTCGAGGACAGGGGGTAATTCACCCCTCCACTTT. Its translation: CASSSSRTGGNSPLHF. The V call is TRBV7-2, the J call TRBJ1-6; TRBD1 matches 10 bases. The V gene's germline CDR1 is SGHTA and CDR2 FQGNSA. With V trimmed by 4 bases and J by 6 bases, 6 bases remained unmatched. CDR3 size: 16 residues.

The chain's CDR3 is CASSIGARNTEAFF. CDR3 DNA sequence: TGTGCCAGTAGTATAGGGGCAAGGAACACTGAAGCTTTCTTT. The V gene is TRBV19, the J gene TRBJ1-1; D not certain. Germline CDR1 LNHDA, CDR2 SQIVND (reference sequence). The CDR3 totals 14 residues. V lost 1 base and J lost 1, with 7 bases in between.

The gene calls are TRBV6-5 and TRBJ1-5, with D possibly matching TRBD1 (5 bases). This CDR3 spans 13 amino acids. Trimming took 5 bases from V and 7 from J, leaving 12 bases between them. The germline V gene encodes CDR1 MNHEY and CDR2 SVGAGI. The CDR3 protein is CASSPVRGQPQHF. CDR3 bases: TGTGCCAGCAGTCCGGTCCGGGGGCAGCCCCAGCATTTT.

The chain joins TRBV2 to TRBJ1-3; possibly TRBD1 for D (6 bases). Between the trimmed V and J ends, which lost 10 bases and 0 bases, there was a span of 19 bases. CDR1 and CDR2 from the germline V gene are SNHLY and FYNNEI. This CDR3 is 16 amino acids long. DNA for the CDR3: TGTGCCACCCCCGATCAGGACAGCCTCTCTGGAAACACCATATATTTT. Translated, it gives CATPDQDSLSGNTIYF.

The CDR3 is CASSGGLAGLGEQFF. The CDR3 DNA is TGTGCCAGCAGTGGGGGACTAGCCGGCCTGGGGGAGCAGTTCTTC. The V gene is TRBV2, the J gene TRBJ2-1, with 9 positions matching TRBD2. The CDR3 consists of 15 residues. Germline V gene lookup returns CDR1 SNHLY and CDR2 FYNNEI. Trimming cost V 4 bases and J 10 bases; bases outside gene matches: 11.

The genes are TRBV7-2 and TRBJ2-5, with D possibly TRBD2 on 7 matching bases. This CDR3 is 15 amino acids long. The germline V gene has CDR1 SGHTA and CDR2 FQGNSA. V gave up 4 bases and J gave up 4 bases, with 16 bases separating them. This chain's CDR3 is CASSSEGGARETQYF. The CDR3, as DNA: TGTGCCAGCAGCTCGGAGGGGGGGGCCCGAGAGACCCAGTACTTC.

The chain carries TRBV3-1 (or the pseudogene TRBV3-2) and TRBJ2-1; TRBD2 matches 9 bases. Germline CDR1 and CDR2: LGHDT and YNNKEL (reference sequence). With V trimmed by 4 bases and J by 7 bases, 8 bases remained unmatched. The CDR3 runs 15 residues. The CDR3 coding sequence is TGTGCCAGCAGCCTGCGGGGGGGCCAAGGTAATGAGCAGTTCTTC. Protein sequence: CASSLRGGQGNEQFF.

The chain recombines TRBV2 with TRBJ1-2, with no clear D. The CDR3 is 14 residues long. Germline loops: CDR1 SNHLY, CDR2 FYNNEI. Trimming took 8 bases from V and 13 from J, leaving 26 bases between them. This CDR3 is CASASTLFSVASTF. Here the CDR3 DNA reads TGTGCCAGCGCTAGCACGCTCTTCTCAGTTGCTAGCACCTTC.

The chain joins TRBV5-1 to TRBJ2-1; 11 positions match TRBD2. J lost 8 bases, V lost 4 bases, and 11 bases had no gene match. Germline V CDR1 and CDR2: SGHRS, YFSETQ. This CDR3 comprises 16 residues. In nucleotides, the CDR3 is TGCGCCAGCAGCCCAAATAGCGGGGGGGCTCAGTATGAGCAGTTCTTC. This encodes CASSPNSGGAQYEQFF.

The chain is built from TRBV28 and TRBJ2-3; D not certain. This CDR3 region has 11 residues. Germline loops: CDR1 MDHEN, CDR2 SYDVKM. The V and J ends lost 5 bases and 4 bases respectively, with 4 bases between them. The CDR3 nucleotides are TGTGCCAGCAGTCCGGCAGATACGCAGTATTTT. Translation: CASSPADTQYF. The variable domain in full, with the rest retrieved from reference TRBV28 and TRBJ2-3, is DVKVTQSSRYLVKRTGEKVFLECVQDMDHENMFWYRQDPGLGLRLIYFSYDVKMKEKGDIPEGYSVSREKKERFSLILESASTNQTSMYLCASSPADTQYFGPGTRLTVL.

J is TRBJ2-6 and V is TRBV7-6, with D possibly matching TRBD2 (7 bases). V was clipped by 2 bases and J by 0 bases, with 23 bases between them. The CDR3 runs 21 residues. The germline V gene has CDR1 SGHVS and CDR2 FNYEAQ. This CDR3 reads CASSLRGGRARPNSGANVLTF. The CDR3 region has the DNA TGTGCCAGCAGCTTAAGGGGGGGTAGAGCGAGACCAAACTCTGGGGCCAACGTCCTGACTTTC.

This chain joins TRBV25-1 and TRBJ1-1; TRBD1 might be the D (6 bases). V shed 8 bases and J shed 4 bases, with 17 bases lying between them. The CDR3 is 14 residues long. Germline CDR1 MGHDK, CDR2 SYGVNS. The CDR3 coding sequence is TGTGCCAGCTCCCTGGGGGCTTGGAGCACTGAAGCTTTCTTT. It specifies CASSLGAWSTEAFF.

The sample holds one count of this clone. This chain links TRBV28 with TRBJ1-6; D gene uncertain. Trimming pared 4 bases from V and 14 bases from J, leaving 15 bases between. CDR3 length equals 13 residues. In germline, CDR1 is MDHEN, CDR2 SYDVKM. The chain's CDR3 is CASSSQSRTALHF. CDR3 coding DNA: TGTGCCAGCAGTTCCCAATCCCGTACGGCCCTCCACTTT.

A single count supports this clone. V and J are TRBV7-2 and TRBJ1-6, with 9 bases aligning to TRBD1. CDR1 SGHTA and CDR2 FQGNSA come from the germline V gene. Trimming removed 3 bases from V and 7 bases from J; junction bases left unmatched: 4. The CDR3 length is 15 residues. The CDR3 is CASSLSGQGNSPLHF. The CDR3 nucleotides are TGTGCCAGCAGCTTGTCGGGACAGGGAAATTCACCCCTCCACTTT.

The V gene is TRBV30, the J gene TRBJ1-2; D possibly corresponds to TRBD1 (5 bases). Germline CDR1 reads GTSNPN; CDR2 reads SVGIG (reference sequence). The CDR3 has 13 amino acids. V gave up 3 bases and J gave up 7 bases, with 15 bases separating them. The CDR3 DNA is TGTGCCTGGAGGGCACCAGGGAATTCTGGCTACACCTTC. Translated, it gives CAWRAPGNSGYTF. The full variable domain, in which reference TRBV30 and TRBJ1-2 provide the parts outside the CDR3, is SQTIHQWPATLVQPVGSPLSLECTVEGTSNPNLYWYRQAAGRGLQLLFYSVGIGQISSEVPQNLSASRPQDRQFILSSKKLLLSDSGFYLCAWRAPGNSGYTFGSGTRLTVV.

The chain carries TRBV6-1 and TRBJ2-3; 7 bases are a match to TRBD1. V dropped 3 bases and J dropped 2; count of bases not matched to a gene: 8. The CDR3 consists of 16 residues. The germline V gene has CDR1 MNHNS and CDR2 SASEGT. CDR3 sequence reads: CASSEAWTGLTDTQYF. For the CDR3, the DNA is TGTGCCAGCAGTGAGGCCTGGACAGGCCTCACAGATACGCAGTATTTT.

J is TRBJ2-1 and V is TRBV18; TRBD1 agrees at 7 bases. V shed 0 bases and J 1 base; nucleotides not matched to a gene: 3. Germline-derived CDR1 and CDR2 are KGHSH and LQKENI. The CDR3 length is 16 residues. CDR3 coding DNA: TGTGCCAGCTCACCACCCCCGGGACAGTCCTACAATGAGCAGTTCTTC. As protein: CASSPPPGQSYNEQFF.

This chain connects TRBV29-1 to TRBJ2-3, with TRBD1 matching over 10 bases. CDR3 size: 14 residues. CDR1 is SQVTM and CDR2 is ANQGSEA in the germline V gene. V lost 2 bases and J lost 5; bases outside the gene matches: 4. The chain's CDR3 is CSVEPGTGEDTQYF. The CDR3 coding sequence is TGCAGCGTTGAACCCGGGACAGGGGAAGATACGCAGTATTTT.

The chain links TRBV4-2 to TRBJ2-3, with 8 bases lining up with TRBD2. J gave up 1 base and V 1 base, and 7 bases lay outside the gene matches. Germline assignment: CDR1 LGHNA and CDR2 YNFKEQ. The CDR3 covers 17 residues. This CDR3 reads CASSQGWRGAGTDTQYF. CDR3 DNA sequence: TGTGCCAGCAGCCAAGGATGGCGGGGGGCCGGCACAGATACGCAGTATTTT.

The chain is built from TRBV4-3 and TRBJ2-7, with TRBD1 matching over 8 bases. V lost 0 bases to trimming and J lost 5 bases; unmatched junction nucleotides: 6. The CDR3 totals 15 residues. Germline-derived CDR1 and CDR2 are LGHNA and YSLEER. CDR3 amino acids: CASSQDPRGQDEQYF. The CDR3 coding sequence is TGCGCCAGCAGCCAAGATCCCAGGGGGCAGGACGAGCAGTACTTC.

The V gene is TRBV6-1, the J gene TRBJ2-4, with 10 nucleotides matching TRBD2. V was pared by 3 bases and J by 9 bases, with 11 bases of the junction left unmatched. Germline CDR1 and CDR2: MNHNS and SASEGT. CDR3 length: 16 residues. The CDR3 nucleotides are TGTGCCAGCAGTGACGGGACTAGCGTTGAGAGGGGCATTCAGTACTTC. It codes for CASSDGTSVERGIQYF.

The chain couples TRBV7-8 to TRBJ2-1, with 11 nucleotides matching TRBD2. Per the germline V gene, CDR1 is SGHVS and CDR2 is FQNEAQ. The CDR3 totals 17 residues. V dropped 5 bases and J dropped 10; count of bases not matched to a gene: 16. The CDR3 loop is CASSLQLLAGGPREQFF. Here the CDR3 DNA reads TGTGCCAGCAGCCTACAACTTCTAGCGGGGGGCCCCCGGGAGCAGTTCTTC.

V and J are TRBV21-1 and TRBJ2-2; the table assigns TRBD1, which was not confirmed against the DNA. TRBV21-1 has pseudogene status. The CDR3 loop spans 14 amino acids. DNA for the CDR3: TGTGCCAGCTCCCGGTCAGGGGGCCTCGGGGAGCTGTTTTTT. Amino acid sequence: CASSRSGGLGELFF.

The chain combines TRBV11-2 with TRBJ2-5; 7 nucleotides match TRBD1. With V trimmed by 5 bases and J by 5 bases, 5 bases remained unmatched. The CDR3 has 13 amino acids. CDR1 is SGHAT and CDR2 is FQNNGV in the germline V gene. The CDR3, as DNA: TGTGCCAGCAGCACCAACAGGGGTGAGACCCAGTACTTC. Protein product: CASSTNRGETQYF.

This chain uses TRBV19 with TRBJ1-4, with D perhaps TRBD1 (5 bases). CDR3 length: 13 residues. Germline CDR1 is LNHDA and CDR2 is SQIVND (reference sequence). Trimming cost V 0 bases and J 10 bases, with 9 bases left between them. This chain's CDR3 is CASSIEPRGKLFF. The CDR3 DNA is TGTGCCAGTAGTATAGAGCCAAGGGGAAAACTGTTTTTT.